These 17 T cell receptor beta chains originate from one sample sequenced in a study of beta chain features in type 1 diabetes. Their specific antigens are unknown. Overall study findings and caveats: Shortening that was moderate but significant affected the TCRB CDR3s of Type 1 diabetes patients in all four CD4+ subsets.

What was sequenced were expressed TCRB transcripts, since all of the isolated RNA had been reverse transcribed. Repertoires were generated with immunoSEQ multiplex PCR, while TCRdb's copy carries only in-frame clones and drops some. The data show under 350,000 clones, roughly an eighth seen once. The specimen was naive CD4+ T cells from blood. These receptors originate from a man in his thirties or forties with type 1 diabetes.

The DNA of the CDR3 is TGTGCCAGCTCACCGACAGGGATTAACTATGGCTACACCTTC. Residues: CASSPTGINYGYTF. V and J are TRBV18 and TRBJ1-2; TRBD1 matches 7 bases. J gave up 1 base and V 3 bases, and 2 bases lay outside the gene matches. The V gene's germline CDR1 is KGHSH and CDR2 LQKENI. The CDR3 contains 14 residues. Based on the CDR3 plus reference TRBV18 and TRBJ1-2, the full variable domain is NAGVMQNPRHLVRRRGQEARLRCSPMKGHSHVYWYRQLPEEGLKFMVYLQKENIIDESGMPKERFSAEFPKEGPSILRIQQVVRGDSAAYFCASSPTGINYGYTFGSGTRLTVV.

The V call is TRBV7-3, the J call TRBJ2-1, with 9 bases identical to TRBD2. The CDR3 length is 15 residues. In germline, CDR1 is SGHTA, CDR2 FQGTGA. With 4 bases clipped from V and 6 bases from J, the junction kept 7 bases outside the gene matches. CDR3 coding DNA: TGTGCCAGCAGCTCCGGGGGGACTAGCTTCAATGAGCAGTTCTTC. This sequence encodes CASSSGGTSFNEQFF.

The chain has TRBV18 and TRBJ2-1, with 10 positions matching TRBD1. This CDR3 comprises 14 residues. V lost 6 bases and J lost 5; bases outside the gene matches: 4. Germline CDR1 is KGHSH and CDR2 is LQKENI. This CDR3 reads CASSVGTGDNEQFF. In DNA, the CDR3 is TGTGCCAGCTCGGTCGGGACAGGGGACAATGAGCAGTTCTTC.

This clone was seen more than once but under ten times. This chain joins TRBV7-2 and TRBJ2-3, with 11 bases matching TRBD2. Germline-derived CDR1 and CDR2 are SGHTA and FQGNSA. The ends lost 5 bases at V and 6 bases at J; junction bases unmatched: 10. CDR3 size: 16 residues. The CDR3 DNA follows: TGTGCCAGCAGCCATACTAGCGGGAGTGGGTCCGATACGCAGTATTTT. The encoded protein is CASSHTSGSGSDTQYF.

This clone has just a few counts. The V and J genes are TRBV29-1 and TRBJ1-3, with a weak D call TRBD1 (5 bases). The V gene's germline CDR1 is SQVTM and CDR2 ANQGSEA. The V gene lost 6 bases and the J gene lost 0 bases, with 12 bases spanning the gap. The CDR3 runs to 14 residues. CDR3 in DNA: TGCAGCGTCTCCCAGGGATCCTCTGGAAACACCATATATTTT. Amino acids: CSVSQGSSGNTIYF. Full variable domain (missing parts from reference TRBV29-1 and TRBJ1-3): SAVISQKPSRDICQRGTSLTIQCQVDSQVTMMFWYRQQPGQSLTLIATANQGSEATYESGFVIDKFPISRPNLTFSTLTVSNMSPEDSSIYLCSVSQGSSGNTIYFGEGSWLTVV.

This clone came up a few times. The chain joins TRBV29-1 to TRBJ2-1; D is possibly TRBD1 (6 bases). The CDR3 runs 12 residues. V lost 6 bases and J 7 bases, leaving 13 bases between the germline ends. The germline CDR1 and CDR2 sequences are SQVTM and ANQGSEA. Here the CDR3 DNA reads TGCAGCGTCCATGACAGGTTGAATGAGCAGTTCTTC. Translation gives CSVHDRLNEQFF.

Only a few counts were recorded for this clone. CDR3 DNA sequence: TGTGCCAGCAGCCCGAGCTTCGGGAGCGCGAACACCGGGGAGCTGTTTTTT. This gives the protein CASSPSFGSANTGELFF. The chain is built from TRBV4-2 and TRBJ2-2; the D gene is possibly TRBD2 (6 bases). Germline CDR1 LGHNA, CDR2 YNFKEQ. This CDR3 region has 17 residues. V lost 4 bases and J 0 bases, leaving 15 bases between the germline ends.

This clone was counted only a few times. The DNA of the CDR3 is TGCGCCAGCAGCTCTAACCTGTTAGAATACAATGAGCAGTTCTTC. Translating gives CASSSNLLEYNEQFF. The chain couples TRBV5-1 to TRBJ2-1; D not certain. Germline V gene sequence: CDR1 SGHRS, CDR2 YFSETQ. Trimming pared 3 bases from V and 4 bases from J, leaving 14 bases between. This CDR3 has 15 amino acids.

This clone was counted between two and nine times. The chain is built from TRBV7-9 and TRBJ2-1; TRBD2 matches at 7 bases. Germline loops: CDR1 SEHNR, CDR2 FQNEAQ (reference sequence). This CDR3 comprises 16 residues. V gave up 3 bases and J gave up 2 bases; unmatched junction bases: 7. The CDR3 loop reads CASSLGGGSAYNEQFF. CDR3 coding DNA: TGTGCCAGCAGCTTGGGTGGCGGGAGTGCCTACAATGAGCAGTTCTTC.

The CDR3 sequence: CASSQATGTSSYEQYF. For the CDR3, the DNA is TGTGCCAGCAGCCAAGCCACCGGGACTAGCTCCTACGAGCAGTACTTC. The V gene is TRBV4-2, the J gene TRBJ2-7; 8 bases are shared with TRBD2. Germline V gene data show CDR1 as LGHNA and CDR2 as YNFKEQ. The CDR3 loop spans 16 amino acids. V shed 1 base and J 0 bases; nucleotides not matched to a gene: 5.

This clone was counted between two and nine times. The CDR3 nucleotides are TGTGCCAGCAGCCCCGTTCGGTCGCGGGAGGGTCTTGATACGCAGTATTTT. Amino acids: CASSPVRSREGLDTQYF. The chain has TRBV7-9 and TRBJ2-3, with 9 bases that match TRBD2. Germline-derived CDR1 and CDR2 are SEHNR and FQNEAQ (reference sequence). The trim removed 5 bases at V and 6 bases at J, leaving 15 bases unmatched. The CDR3 has 17 amino acids. The full variable domain, its missing parts supplied by reference TRBV7-9 and TRBJ2-3, is DTGVSQNPRHKITKRGQNVTFRCDPISEHNRLYWYRQTLGQGPEFLTYFQNEAQLEKSRLLSDRFSAERPKGSFSTLEIQRTEQGDSAMYLCASSPVRSREGLDTQYFGPGTRLTVL.

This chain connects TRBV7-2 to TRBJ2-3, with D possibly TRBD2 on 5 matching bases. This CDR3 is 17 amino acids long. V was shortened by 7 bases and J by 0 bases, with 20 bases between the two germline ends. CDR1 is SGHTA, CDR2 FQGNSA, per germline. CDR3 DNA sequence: TGTGCCAGCACCTCCTTTCTCTCCGGGATTAGCACAGATACGCAGTATTTT. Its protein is CASTSFLSGISTDTQYF.

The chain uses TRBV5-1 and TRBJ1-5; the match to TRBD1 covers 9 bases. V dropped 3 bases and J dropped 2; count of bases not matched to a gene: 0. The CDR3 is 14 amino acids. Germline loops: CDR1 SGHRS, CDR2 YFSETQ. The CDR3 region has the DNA TGCGCCAGCAGCTGGACAGGGGGCAATCAGCCCCAGCATTTT. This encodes CASSWTGGNQPQHF.

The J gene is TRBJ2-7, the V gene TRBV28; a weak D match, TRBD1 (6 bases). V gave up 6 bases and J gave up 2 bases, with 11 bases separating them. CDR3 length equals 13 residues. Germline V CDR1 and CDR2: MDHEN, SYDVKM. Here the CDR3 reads CASRSGQTYEQYF. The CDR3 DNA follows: TGTGCCAGCAGATCCGGACAGACCTACGAGCAGTACTTC.

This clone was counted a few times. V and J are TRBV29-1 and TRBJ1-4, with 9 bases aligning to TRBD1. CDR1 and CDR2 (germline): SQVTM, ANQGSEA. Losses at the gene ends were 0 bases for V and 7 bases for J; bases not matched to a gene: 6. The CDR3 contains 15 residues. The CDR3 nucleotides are TGCAGCGTTGAAGATCCGACAGGGGGAATTGAAAAACTGTTTTTT. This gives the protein CSVEDPTGGIEKLFF.

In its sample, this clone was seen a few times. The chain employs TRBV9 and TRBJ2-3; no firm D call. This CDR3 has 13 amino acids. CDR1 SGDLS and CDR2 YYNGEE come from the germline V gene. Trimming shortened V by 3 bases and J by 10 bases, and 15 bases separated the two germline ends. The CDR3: CASSGRGTNAQYF. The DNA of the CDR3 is TGTGCCAGCAGCGGCCGTGGAACTAACGCGCAGTATTTT.

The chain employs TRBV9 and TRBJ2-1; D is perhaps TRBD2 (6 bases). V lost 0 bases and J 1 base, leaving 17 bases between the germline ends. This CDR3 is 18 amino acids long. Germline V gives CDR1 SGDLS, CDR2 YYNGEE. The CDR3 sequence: CASSVATSGRESYNEQFF. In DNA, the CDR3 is TGTGCCAGCAGCGTAGCTACTTCGGGACGGGAGTCCTACAATGAGCAGTTCTTC.